Here is one T cell receptor (beta chain) with its context. The data derive from a study of cytomegalovirus exposure and HLA in healthy donors. From germline, CDR1 is GTSNPN and CDR2 SVGIG (reference sequence). This CDR3 has 20 residues. Unmatched junction bases numbered 16, after V lost 2 bases and J lost 2 bases. TCRdb's table, derived via immunoSEQ multiplex PCR, lists solely in-frame clones and lacks some. The data hold under 250,000 clones, with roughly 81% observed a single time. The specimen was PBMCs. V usage is TRBV30 and J usage is TRBJ2-7; 15 positions agree with TRBD2. The receptor's source is a woman aged 25 to 39 in good health and CMV-seronegative. The CDR3 DNA follows: TGTGCCTGGAGTCGAGACCCCGGGACTAGCGGGGGGCTTACCGCCTACGAGCAGTACTTC. Residues: CAWSRDPGTSGGLTAYEQYF.